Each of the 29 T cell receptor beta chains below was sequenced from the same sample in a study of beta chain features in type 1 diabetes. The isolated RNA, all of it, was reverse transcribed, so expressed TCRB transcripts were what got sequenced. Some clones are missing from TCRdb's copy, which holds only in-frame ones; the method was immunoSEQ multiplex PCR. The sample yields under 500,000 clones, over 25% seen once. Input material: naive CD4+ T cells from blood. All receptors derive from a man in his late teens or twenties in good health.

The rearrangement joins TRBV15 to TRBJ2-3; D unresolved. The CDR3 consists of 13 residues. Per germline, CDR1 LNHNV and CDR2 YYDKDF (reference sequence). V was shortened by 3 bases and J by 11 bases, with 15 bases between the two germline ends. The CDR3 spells CATSSLSLVGQYF. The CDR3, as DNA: TGTGCCACCAGCAGTTTGTCCCTAGTCGGGCAGTATTTT.

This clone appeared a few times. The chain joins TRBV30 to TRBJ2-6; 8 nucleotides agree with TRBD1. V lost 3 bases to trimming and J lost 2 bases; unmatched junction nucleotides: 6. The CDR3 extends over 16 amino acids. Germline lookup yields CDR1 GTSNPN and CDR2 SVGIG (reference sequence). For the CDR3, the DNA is TGTGCCTGGAGCGCTGACAGGGGCCCTGGGGCCAACGTCCTGACTTTC. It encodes CAWSADRGPGANVLTF. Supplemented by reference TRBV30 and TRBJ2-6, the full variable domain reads SQTIHQWPATLVQPVGSPLSLECTVEGTSNPNLYWYRQAAGRGLQLLFYSVGIGQISSEVPQNLSASRPQDRQFILSSKKLLLSDSGFYLCAWSADRGPGANVLTFGAGSRLTVL.

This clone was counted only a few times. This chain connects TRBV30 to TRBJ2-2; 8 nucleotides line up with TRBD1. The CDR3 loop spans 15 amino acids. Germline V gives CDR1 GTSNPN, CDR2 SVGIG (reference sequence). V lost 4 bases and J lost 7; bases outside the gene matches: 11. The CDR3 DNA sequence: TGTGCCTGGACCCCGACAGGGGAGGTGGACGGGGAGCTGTTTTTT. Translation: CAWTPTGEVDGELFF.

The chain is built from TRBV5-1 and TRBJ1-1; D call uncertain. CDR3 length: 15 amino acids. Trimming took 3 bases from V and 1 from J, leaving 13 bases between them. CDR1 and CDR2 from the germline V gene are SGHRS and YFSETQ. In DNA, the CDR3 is TGCGCCAGCAGCTCCCTGACAAGTTCGAACACTGAAGCTTTCTTT. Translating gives CASSSLTSSNTEAFF.

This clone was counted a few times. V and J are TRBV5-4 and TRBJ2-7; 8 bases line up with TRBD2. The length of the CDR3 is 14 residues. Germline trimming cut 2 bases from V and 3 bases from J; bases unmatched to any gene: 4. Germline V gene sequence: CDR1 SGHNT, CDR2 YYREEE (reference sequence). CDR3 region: CASSFSSGSYEQYF. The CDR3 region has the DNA TGTGCCAGCAGCTTTAGCAGCGGGAGCTACGAGCAGTACTTC.

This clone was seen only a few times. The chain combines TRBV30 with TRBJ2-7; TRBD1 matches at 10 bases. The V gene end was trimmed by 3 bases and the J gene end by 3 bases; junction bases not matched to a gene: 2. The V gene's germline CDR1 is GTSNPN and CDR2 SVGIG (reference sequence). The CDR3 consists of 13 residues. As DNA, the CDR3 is TGTGCCTGGAGGACAGGGGGCGGCTACGAGCAGTACTTC. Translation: CAWRTGGGYEQYF.

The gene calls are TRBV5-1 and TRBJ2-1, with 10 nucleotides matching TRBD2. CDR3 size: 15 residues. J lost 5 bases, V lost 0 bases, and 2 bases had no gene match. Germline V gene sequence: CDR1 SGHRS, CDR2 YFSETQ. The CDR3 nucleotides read TGCGCCAGCAGCTTGGGGACTAGCGGCAACAATGAGCAGTTCTTC. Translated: CASSLGTSGNNEQFF.

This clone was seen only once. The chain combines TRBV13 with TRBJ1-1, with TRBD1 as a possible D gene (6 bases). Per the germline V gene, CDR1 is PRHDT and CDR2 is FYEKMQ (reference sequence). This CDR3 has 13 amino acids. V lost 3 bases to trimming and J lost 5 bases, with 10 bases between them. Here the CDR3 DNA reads TGTGCCAGCAGCTTCCACAGGGAAACTGAAGCTTTCTTT. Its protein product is CASSFHRETEAFF.

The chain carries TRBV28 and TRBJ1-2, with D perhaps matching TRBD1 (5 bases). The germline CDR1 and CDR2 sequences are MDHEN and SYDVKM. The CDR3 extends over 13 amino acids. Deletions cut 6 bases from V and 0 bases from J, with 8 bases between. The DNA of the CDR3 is TGTGCCAGCAGCCCGACAGCTAACTATGGCTACACCTTC. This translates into CASSPTANYGYTF.

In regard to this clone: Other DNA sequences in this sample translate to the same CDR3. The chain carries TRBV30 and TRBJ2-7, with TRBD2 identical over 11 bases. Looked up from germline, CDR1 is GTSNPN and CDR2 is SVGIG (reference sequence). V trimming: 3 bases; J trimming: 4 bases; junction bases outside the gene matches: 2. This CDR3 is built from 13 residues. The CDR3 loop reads CAWRLAGGYEQYF. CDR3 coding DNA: TGTGCCTGGAGGCTAGCGGGAGGTTACGAGCAGTACTTC.

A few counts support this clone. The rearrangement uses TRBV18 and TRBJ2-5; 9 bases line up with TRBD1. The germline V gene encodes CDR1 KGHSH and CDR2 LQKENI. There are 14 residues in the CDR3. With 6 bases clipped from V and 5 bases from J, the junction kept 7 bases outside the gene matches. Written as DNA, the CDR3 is TGTGCCAGCTCCCCAGGGACAGGGCGCGAGACCCAGTACTTC. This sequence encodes CASSPGTGRETQYF.

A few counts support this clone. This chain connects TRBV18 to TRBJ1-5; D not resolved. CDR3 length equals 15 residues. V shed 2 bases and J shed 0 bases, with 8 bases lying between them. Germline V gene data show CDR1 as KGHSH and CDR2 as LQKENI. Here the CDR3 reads CASSPGRNSNQPQHF. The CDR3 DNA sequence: TGTGCCAGCTCACCAGGACGGAATAGCAATCAGCCCCAGCATTTT. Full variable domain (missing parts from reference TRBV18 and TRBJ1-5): NAGVMQNPRHLVRRRGQEARLRCSPMKGHSHVYWYRQLPEEGLKFMVYLQKENIIDESGMPKERFSAEFPKEGPSILRIQQVVRGDSAAYFCASSPGRNSNQPQHFGDGTRLSIL.

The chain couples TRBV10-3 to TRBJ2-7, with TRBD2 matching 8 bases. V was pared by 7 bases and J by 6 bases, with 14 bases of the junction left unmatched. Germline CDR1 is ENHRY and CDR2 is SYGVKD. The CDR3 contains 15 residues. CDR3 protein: CAINRGGGLASEQYF. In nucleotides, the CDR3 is TGTGCCATCAATAGAGGGGGTGGACTAGCAAGCGAGCAGTACTTC.

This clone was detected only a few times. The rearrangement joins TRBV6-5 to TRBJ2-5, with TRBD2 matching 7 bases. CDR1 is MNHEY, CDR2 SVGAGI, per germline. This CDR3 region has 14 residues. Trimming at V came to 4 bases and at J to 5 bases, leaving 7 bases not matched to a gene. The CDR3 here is CASSSEVGGETQYF. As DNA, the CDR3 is TGTGCCAGCAGTTCAGAAGTCGGGGGGGAGACCCAGTACTTC.

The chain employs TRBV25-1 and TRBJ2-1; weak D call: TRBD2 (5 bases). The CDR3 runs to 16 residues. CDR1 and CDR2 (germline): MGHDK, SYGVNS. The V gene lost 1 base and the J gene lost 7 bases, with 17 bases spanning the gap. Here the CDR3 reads CASSESKRPFGNEQFF. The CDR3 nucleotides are TGTGCCAGCAGTGAATCAAAGCGGCCCTTTGGGAATGAGCAGTTCTTC.

CDR3 sequence reads: CAWRAWGDNEQFF. CDR3 in DNA: TGTGCCTGGAGAGCCTGGGGGGACAATGAGCAGTTCTTC. The chain is built from TRBV30 and TRBJ2-1; TRBD2 might be the D (6 bases). The V gene's germline CDR1 is GTSNPN and CDR2 SVGIG (reference sequence). This CDR3 region has 13 residues. With 3 bases removed from V and 5 bases from J, the gap between germline ends came to 11 bases.

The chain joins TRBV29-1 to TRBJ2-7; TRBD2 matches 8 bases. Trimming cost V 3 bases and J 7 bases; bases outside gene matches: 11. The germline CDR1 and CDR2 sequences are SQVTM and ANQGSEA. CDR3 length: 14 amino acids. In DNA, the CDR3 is TGCAGCGTTGACGGTGACGGGAGGGCGGGGGAGCAGTACTTC. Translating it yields CSVDGDGRAGEQYF.

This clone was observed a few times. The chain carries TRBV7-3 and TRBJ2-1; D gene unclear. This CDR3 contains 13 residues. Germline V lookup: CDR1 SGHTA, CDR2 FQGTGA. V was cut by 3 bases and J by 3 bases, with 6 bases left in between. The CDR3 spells CASSLDHYNEQFF. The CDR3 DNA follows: TGTGCCAGCAGCTTGGATCACTACAATGAGCAGTTCTTC.

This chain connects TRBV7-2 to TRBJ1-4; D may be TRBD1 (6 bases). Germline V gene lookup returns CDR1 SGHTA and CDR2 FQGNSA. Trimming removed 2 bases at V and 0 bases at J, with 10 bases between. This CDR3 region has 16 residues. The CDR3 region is CASSLSGATTNEKLFF. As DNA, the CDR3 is TGTGCCAGCAGCTTATCAGGGGCCACAACTAATGAAAAACTGTTTTTT.

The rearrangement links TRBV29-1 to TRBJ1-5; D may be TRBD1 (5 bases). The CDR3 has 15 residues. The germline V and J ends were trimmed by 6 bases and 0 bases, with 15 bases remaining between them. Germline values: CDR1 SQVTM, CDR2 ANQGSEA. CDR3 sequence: CSVRQSLDSNQPQHF. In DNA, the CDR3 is TGCAGCGTCCGACAGAGTCTTGATAGCAATCAGCCCCAGCATTTT. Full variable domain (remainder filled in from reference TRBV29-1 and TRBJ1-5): SAVISQKPSRDICQRGTSLTIQCQVDSQVTMMFWYRQQPGQSLTLIATANQGSEATYESGFVIDKFPISRPNLTFSTLTVSNMSPEDSSIYLCSVRQSLDSNQPQHFGDGTRLSIL.

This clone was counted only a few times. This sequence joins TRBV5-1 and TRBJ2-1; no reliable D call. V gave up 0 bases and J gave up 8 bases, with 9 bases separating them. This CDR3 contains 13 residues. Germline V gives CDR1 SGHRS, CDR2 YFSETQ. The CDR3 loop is CASSLGTTYEQFF. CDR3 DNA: TGCGCCAGCAGCTTGGGAACAACTTATGAGCAGTTCTTC.

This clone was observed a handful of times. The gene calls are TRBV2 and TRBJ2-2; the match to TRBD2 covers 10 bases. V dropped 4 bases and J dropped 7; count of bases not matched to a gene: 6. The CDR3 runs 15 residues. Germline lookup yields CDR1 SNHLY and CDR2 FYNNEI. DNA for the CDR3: TGTGCCAGCAGTGGCCTAGCGGGAGTAGACGGGGAGCTGTTTTTT. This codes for CASSGLAGVDGELFF.

Written as DNA, the CDR3 is TGCGCCAGCAGCCAAGAACAGGGGGTGACCTACGAGCAGTACTTC. Translating gives CASSQEQGVTYEQYF. The chain is built from TRBV4-1 and TRBJ2-7; 8 bases match TRBD1. CDR1 and CDR2 (germline): MGHRA, YSYEKL. CDR3 length: 15 residues. J lost 2 bases, V lost 0 bases, and 3 bases had no gene match.

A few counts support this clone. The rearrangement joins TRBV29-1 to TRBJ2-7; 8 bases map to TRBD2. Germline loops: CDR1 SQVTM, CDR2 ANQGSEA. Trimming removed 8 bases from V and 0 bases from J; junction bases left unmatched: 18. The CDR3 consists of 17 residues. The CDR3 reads CSLTGGSGKLSSYEQYF. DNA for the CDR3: TGCAGCCTCACCGGGGGTAGCGGGAAACTCAGCTCCTACGAGCAGTACTTC.

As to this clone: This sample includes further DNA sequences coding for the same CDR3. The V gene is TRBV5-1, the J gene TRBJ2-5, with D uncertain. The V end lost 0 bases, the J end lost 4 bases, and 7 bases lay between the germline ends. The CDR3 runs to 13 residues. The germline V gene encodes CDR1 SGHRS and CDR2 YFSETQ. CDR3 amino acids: CASSLGGGETQYF. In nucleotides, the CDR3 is TGCGCCAGCAGCTTGGGCGGCGGAGAGACCCAGTACTTC.

The CDR3 sequence is CAWSVPGANQPQHF. For the CDR3, the DNA is TGTGCCTGGAGTGTACCAGGGGCCAATCAGCCCCAGCATTTT. The chain joins TRBV30 to TRBJ1-5; D is perhaps TRBD1 (6 bases). The CDR3 sequence is 14 residues long. CDR1 is GTSNPN and CDR2 is SVGIG in the germline V gene (reference sequence). Trimming removed 0 bases from V and 3 bases from J, with 9 bases in between.

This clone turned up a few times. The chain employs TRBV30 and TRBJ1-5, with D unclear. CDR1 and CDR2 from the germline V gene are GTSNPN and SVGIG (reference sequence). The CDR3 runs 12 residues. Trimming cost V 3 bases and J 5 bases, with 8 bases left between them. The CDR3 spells CAWSWEHQPQHF. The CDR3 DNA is TGTGCCTGGAGCTGGGAGCATCAGCCCCAGCATTTT.

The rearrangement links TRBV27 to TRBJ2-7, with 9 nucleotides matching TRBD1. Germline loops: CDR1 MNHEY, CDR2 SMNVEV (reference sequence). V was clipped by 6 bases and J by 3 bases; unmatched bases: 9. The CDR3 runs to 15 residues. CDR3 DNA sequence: TGTGCCAGCAGCCGGGGACAGGGAAGTTTCTACGAGCAGTACTTC. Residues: CASSRGQGSFYEQYF.

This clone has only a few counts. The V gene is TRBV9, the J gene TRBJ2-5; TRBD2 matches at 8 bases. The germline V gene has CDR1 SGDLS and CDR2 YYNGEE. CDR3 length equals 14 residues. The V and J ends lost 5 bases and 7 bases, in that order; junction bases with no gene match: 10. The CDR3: CASSRDRLAGTQYF. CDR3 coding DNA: TGTGCCAGCAGTCGCGACCGGCTAGCGGGGACCCAGTACTTC.